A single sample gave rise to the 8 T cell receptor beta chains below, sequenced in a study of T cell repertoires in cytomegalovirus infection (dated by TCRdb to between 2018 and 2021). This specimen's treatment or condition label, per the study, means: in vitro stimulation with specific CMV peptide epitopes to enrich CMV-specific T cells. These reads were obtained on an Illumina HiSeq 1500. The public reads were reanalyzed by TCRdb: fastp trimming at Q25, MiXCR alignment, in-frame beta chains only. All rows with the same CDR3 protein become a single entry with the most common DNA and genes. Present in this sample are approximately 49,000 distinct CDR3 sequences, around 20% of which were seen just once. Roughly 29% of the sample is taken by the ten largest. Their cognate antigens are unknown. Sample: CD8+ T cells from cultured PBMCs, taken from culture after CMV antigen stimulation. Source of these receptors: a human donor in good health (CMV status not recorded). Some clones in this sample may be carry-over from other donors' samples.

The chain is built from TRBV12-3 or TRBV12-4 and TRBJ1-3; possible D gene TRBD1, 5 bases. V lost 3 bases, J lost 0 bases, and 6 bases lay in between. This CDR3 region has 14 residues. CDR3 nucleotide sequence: TGTGCCAGCAGTTTGAGGGGCTCTGGAAACACCATATATTTT. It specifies CASSLRGSGNTIYF.

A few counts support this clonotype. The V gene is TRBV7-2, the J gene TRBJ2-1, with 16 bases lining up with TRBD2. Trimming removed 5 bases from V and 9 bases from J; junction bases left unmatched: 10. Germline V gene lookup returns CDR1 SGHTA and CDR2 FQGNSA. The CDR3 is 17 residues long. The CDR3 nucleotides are TGTGCCAGCAGCCCTAGCGGGACTAGCGGGGGGGCTCGTGAGCAGTTCTTC. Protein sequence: CASSPSGTSGGAREQFF.

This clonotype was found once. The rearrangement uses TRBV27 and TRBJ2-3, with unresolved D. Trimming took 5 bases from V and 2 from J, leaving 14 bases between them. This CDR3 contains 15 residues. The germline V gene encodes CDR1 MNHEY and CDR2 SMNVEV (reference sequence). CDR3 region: CASSPRDGPTDTQYF. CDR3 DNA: TGTGCCAGCAGTCCCCGAGACGGACCCACAGATACGCAGTATTTT.

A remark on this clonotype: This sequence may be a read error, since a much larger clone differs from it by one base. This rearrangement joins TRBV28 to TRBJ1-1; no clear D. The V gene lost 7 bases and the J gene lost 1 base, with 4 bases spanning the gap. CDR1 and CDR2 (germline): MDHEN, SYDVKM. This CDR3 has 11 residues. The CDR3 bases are TGTGCCAGCAAGCAGAACACTGAAGCTTTCTTT. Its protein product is CASKQNTEAFF.

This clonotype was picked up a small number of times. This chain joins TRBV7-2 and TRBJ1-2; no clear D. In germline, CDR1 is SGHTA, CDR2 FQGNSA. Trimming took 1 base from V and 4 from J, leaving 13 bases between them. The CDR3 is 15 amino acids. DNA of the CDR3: TGTGCCAGCAGCTTAGATCCAAGCTACTCCTATGGCTACACCTTC. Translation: CASSLDPSYSYGYTF.

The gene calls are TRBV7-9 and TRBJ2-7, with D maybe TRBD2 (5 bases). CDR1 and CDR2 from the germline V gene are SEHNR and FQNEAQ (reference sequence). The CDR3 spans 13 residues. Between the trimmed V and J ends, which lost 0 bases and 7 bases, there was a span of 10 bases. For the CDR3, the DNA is TGTGCCAGCAGCTTAGCCCCCCCGGGGGAGCAGTACTTC. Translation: CASSLAPPGEQYF. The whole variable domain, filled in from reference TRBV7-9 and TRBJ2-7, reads DTGVSQNPRHKITKRGQNVTFRCDPISEHNRLYWYRQTLGQGPEFLTYFQNEAQLEKSRLLSDRFSAERPKGSFSTLEIQRTEQGDSAMYLCASSLAPPGEQYFGPGTRLTVT.

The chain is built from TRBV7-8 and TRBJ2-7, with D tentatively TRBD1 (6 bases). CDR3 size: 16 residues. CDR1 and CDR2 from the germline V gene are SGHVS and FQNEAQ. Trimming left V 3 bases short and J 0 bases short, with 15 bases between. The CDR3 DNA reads TGTGCCAGCAGCTTGATAAACAGGGCTAGCTCCTACGAGCAGTACTTC. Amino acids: CASSLINRASSYEQYF. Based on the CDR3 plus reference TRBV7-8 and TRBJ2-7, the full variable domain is GAGVSQSPRYKVAKRGQDVALRCDPISGHVSLFWYQQALGQGPEFLTYFQNEAQLDKSGLPSDRFFAERPEGSVSTLKIQRTQQEDSAVYLCASSLINRASSYEQYFGPGTRLTVT.

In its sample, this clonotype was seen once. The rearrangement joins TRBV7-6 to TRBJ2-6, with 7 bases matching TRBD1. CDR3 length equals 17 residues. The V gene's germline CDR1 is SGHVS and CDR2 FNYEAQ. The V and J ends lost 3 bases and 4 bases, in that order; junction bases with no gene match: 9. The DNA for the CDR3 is TGTGCCAGCAGCTTTGGGACAGTTGCCTCCGGGGCCAACGTCCTGACTTTC. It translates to CASSFGTVASGANVLTF.